Sequencing of this TCR beta chain was carried out in a study of T cell responses to AZD1222 COVID-19 vaccine. Produced via immunoSEQ multiplex PCR; TCRdb's table is partial and in-frame only. This sample has some 150,000 clones, with approximately 83% found just once. This CDR3 is 15 amino acids long. Germline values: CDR1 SGHTS, CDR2 YDEGEE. Deletions cut 4 bases from V and 2 bases from J, with 14 bases between. J is TRBJ2-3 and V is TRBV5-8, with D maybe TRBD2 (5 bases). The sequencing here drew on peripheral blood, taken on day 0 of AZD1222 vaccination. The TCR comes from an adult in good health. CDR3: CASSRSPGSTDTQYF. CDR3 nucleotides: TGTGCCAGCAGCCGGAGCCCGGGGTCCACAGATACGCAGTATTTT.